The 32 T cell receptor beta chains in this list originate from one sample, sequenced in a study of control samples from healthy donors and cancer patients. Libraries were prepared by immunoSEQ multiplex PCR; TCRdb keeps only in-frame clonotypes and omits some of them. The sample has about 170,000 clones, approximately 94% seen once. Sequenced: blood. Source of these receptors: a woman aged 18-30 years in good health.

The table lists this clone with a count of one. V is TRBV27 and J is TRBJ2-6; tentatively, D is TRBD1 or TRBD2 (6 bases each). Per germline, CDR1 MNHEY and CDR2 SMNVEV (reference sequence). The CDR3 runs to 17 residues. V lost 6 bases, J lost 2 bases, and 17 bases lay in between. This CDR3 is CASSSGVGTTGANVLTF. CDR3 nucleotide sequence: TGTGCCAGCAGCTCGGGGGTAGGGACAACTGGGGCCAACGTCCTGACTTTC.

The CDR3 DNA sequence: TGTGCCAGCAGCTTATTCACTGGAGCGCACACTGAAGCTTTCTTT. Encoded protein: CASSLFTGAHTEAFF. This rearrangement joins TRBV7-9 to TRBJ1-1, with no clear D. CDR3 size: 15 residues. The V gene lost 2 bases and the J gene lost 3 bases, with 13 bases spanning the gap. Germline V gives CDR1 SEHNR, CDR2 FQNEAQ (reference sequence).

The V gene is TRBV4-3, the J gene TRBJ2-5, with 11 nucleotides matching TRBD1. Per germline, CDR1 LGHNA and CDR2 YSLEER. This CDR3 has 16 amino acids. V lost 4 bases and J lost 5; bases outside the gene matches: 9. Here the CDR3 reads CASSPRTGGYRETQYF. Written as DNA, the CDR3 is TGCGCCAGCAGCCCCCGGACAGGGGGCTATCGGGAGACCCAGTACTTC.

The rearrangement joins TRBV19 to TRBJ1-5, with TRBD1 matching over 7 bases. CDR1 is LNHDA and CDR2 is SQIVND in the germline V gene (reference sequence). CDR3 length: 13 amino acids. V was pared by 5 bases and J by 7 bases, with 5 bases of the junction left unmatched. The CDR3 bases are TGTGCCAGTAGTGACAGGGCAGCGCAGCCCCAGCATTTT. Translated, it gives CASSDRAAQPQHF.

The V and J genes are TRBV18 and TRBJ1-5; D is unclear. V dropped 2 bases and J dropped 7 bases, with 15 bases sitting between them. Germline V gives CDR1 KGHSH, CDR2 LQKENI. This CDR3 comprises 15 residues. CDR3 nucleotides: TGTGCCAGCTCACCAGCTGCACTGGGAGGGCAGCCCCAGCATTTT. It specifies CASSPAALGGQPQHF.

The rearrangement joins TRBV7-2 to TRBJ2-1; D perhaps matches TRBD2 (5 bases). Trimming took off 0 bases at V and 6 bases at J, with 12 bases between the two ends. This CDR3 contains 15 residues. Germline V gene sequence: CDR1 SGHTA, CDR2 FQGNSA. The CDR3 protein is CASSLARRAVNEQFF. CDR3 DNA sequence: TGTGCCAGCAGCTTAGCGCGGCGAGCGGTCAATGAGCAGTTCTTC.

The gene calls are TRBV6-6 and TRBJ1-2; no reliable D call. The CDR3 sequence is 12 residues long. Germline lookup yields CDR1 MNHNY and CDR2 SVGAGI (reference sequence). Trimming cost V 0 bases and J 3 bases, with 2 bases left between them. CDR3 DNA sequence: TGTGCCAGCAGTTACTCGGACTATGGCTACACCTTC. It codes for CASSYSDYGYTF.

The chain links TRBV6-2 or TRBV6-3 to TRBJ2-3; D gene uncertain. Germline V gene lookup returns CDR1 MNHEY and CDR2 SVGEGT. Trimming pared 6 bases from V and 4 bases from J, leaving 14 bases between. There are 14 residues in the CDR3. The CDR3 DNA reads TGTGCCAGCAGCCCTGCGCCTGAGTCAGATACGCAGTATTTT. It is translated as CASSPAPESDTQYF.

The chain has TRBV5-6 and TRBJ2-7; TRBD1 agrees at 11 bases. The CDR3 is made up of 18 amino acids. The germline V gene encodes CDR1 SGHDT and CDR2 YYEEEE. The J segment lost 4 bases and the V segment lost 0 bases, leaving 12 bases of the junction unmatched. Here the CDR3 DNA reads TGTGCCAGCAGCTTGGGGACAGGGGGCGAGGTCATACTTTACGAGCAGTACTTC. Amino acids: CASSLGTGGEVILYEQYF.

The CDR3 DNA sequence: TGTGCCAGCAGACCCCTGAAGGGGGGTGAGCAGTTCTTC. It encodes CASRPLKGGEQFF. This rearrangement joins TRBV11-2 to TRBJ2-1; D possibly matches TRBD1 or TRBD2 (6 bases each). V was trimmed by 6 bases and J by 9 bases, leaving 15 bases between them. Germline-derived CDR1 and CDR2 are SGHAT and FQNNGV. This CDR3 has 13 amino acids.

The V call is TRBV6-1, the J call TRBJ2-1; 11 bases align to TRBD1. This CDR3 spans 14 amino acids. V lost 3 bases and J lost 9; bases outside the gene matches: 4. Germline lookup yields CDR1 MNHNS and CDR2 SASEGT. The CDR3 DNA reads TGTGCCAGCAGTGATCGGACAGGGGGCAGTGAGCAGTTCTTC. Protein product: CASSDRTGGSEQFF.

The chain combines TRBV7-8 with TRBJ2-7; D gene ambiguous. From germline, CDR1 is SGHVS and CDR2 FQNEAQ. Trimming shortened V by 5 bases and J by 2 bases, and 19 bases separated the two germline ends. The CDR3 consists of 16 residues. The CDR3 DNA reads TGTGCCAGCAGCCCTACCTGGCGACGGCTTGCCTACGAGCAGTACTTC. This sequence encodes CASSPTWRRLAYEQYF.

This chain joins TRBV11-3 and TRBJ1-1, with a possible D match to TRBD1 (6 bases). V was clipped by 8 bases and J by 5 bases, with 15 bases between them. Germline V gene sequence: CDR1 SGHNT, CDR2 YENEEA. This CDR3 is 13 amino acids long. CDR3 sequence: CASRWEGETEAFF. In DNA form, the CDR3 reads TGTGCCAGCCGCTGGGAGGGGGAAACTGAAGCTTTCTTT.

The V gene is TRBV5-1, the J gene TRBJ2-1; 11 positions agree with TRBD1. The J segment lost 9 bases and the V segment lost 0 bases, leaving 8 bases of the junction unmatched. The CDR3 spans 16 residues. CDR1 SGHRS and CDR2 YFSETQ come from the germline V gene. CDR3 nucleotides: TGCGCCAGCAGCTTGGACGGGACAGGGGGACTAGGTGAGCAGTTCTTC. Translation gives CASSLDGTGGLGEQFF.

V usage is TRBV28 and J usage is TRBJ2-3; no clear D. The CDR3 totals 13 residues. The V gene lost 1 base and the J gene lost 4 bases, with 6 bases spanning the gap. Germline lookup yields CDR1 MDHEN and CDR2 SYDVKM. Here the CDR3 reads CASSLYWPDTQYF. The CDR3 DNA reads TGTGCCAGCAGTTTATACTGGCCAGATACGCAGTATTTT.

The V and J genes are TRBV19 and TRBJ1-3, with 7 bases that match TRBD1. V shed 5 bases and J 4 bases; nucleotides not matched to a gene: 8. CDR1 and CDR2 (germline): LNHDA, SQIVND (reference sequence). The CDR3 covers 15 residues. The CDR3 here is CASSPRTGVGNTIYF. CDR3 nucleotides: TGTGCCAGTAGTCCCCGAACAGGGGTAGGAAACACCATATATTTT. The full variable domain, its missing parts supplied by reference TRBV19 and TRBJ1-3, is DGGITQSPKYLFRKEGQNVTLSCEQNLNHDAMYWYRQDPGQGLRLIYYSQIVNDFQKGDIAEGYSVSREKKESFPLTVTSAQKNPTAFYLCASSPRTGVGNTIYFGEGSWLTVV.

The V gene is TRBV12-3 or TRBV12-4, the J gene TRBJ2-1, with 9 bases lining up with TRBD1. CDR3 length: 13 amino acids. Trimming removed 6 bases from V and 8 bases from J; junction bases left unmatched: 5. Written as DNA, the CDR3 is TGTGCCAGCAGCTCTCGGACAGGGGATGAGCAGTTCTTC. It translates to CASSSRTGDEQFF.

The V gene is TRBV12-3 or TRBV12-4, the J gene TRBJ1-4; D is unresolved. The CDR3 extends over 13 amino acids. V was clipped by 10 bases and J by 0 bases, with 9 bases between them. CDR3 region: CATNSPTNEKLFF. In DNA, the CDR3 is TGTGCCACGAACAGCCCAACTAATGAAAAACTGTTTTTT.

This chain joins TRBV5-1 and TRBJ1-1; D remains ambiguous. Germline-derived CDR1 and CDR2 are SGHRS and YFSETQ. Trimming shortened V by 0 bases and J by 1 base, and 10 bases separated the two germline ends. The CDR3 sequence is 15 residues long. The CDR3 bases are TGCGCCAGCAGCTTGGGAGGGATCCCGAACACTGAAGCTTTCTTT. Protein product: CASSLGGIPNTEAFF. Based on the CDR3 plus reference TRBV5-1 and TRBJ1-1, the full variable domain is KAGVTQTPRYLIKTRGQQVTLSCSPISGHRSVSWYQQTPGQGLQFLFEYFSETQRNKGNFPGRFSGRQFSNSRSEMNVSTLELGDSALYLCASSLGGIPNTEAFFGQGTRLTVV.

The chain carries TRBV6-5 and TRBJ2-1; D not certain. The CDR3 is 13 residues long. Trimming took off 0 bases at V and 0 bases at J, with 0 bases between the two ends. Germline CDR1 reads MNHEY; CDR2 reads SVGAGI. In DNA form, the CDR3 reads TGTGCCAGCAGTTACTCCTCCTACAATGAGCAGTTCTTC. This sequence encodes CASSYSSYNEQFF.

V is TRBV6-5 and J is TRBJ1-2; 12 nucleotides align to TRBD1. Germline trimming cut 8 bases from V and 0 bases from J; bases unmatched to any gene: 4. This CDR3 is built from 15 residues. Germline V gives CDR1 MNHEY, CDR2 SVGAGI. CDR3 in amino acids: CASGTGGHPNYGYTF. CDR3 DNA: TGTGCCAGCGGGACAGGGGGCCACCCTAACTATGGCTACACCTTC.

The CDR3 bases are TGTGCCAGCAATGTTGAAAGGGGTGCCTACGTGGGAGGTTTCTTT. Protein sequence: CASNVERGAYVGGFF. The chain links TRBV6-5 to TRBJ1-1; TRBD1 might be the D (5 bases). From germline, CDR1 is MNHEY and CDR2 SVGAGI. The V gene lost 7 bases and the J gene lost 13 bases, with 28 bases spanning the gap. The CDR3 runs 15 residues.

This rearrangement joins TRBV6-2 or TRBV6-3 to TRBJ2-3; a weak D match, TRBD2 (7 bases). The germline V gene has CDR1 MNHEY and CDR2 SVGEGT. Trimming took 5 bases from V and 7 from J, leaving 19 bases between them. CDR3 size: 15 residues. CDR3 loop: CASSREGGGTYTQYF. The CDR3 DNA is TGTGCCAGCAGTCGCGAGGGGGGGGGCACTTATACGCAGTATTTT.

The chain carries TRBV6-2 or TRBV6-3 and TRBJ2-7; D is perhaps TRBD1 (6 bases). Trimming removed 5 bases at V and 3 bases at J, with 14 bases between. The CDR3 totals 14 residues. Germline loops: CDR1 MNHEY, CDR2 SVGEGT. Here the CDR3 reads CASSRTALIYEQYF. In DNA form, the CDR3 reads TGTGCCAGCAGTCGGACAGCGCTCATCTACGAGCAGTACTTC.

This sequence joins TRBV5-4 and TRBJ1-1; D may be TRBD1 (5 bases). CDR1 and CDR2 (germline): SGHNT, YYREEE (reference sequence). The V end was cut by 5 bases, the J end by 4 bases, with 18 bases between. This CDR3 spans 15 amino acids. The CDR3 here is CASSSRAIGGTEAFF. The CDR3 DNA follows: TGTGCCAGCAGTTCTAGGGCAATTGGGGGCACTGAAGCTTTCTTT. The entire variable domain, with the rest obtained from reference TRBV5-4 and TRBJ1-1, is as follows: ETGVTQSPTHLIKTRGQQVTLRCSSQSGHNTVSWYQQALGQGPQFIFQYYREEENGRGNFPPRFSGLQFPNYSSELNVNALELDDSALYLCASSSRAIGGTEAFFGQGTRLTVV.

The chain has TRBV9 and TRBJ1-1; a possible D gene is TRBD1 (6 bases). Germline-derived CDR1 and CDR2 are SGDLS and YYNGEE. The V end lost 2 bases, the J end lost 6 bases, and 17 bases lay between the germline ends. The CDR3 extends over 15 amino acids. The CDR3 region has the DNA TGTGCCAGCAGCGTCTCCGGACAGATGGGGGCTGAAGCTTTCTTT. Its protein is CASSVSGQMGAEAFF.

The chain recombines TRBV3-1 (or the pseudogene TRBV3-2) with TRBJ1-1; D unresolved. Germline V CDR1 and CDR2: LGHDT, YNNKEL (reference sequence). V dropped 4 bases and J dropped 10 bases, with 13 bases sitting between them. The CDR3 runs 12 residues. The CDR3 loop reads CASSPREGIAFF. The CDR3 nucleotides are TGTGCCAGCAGCCCAAGGGAGGGTATAGCTTTCTTT.

This chain joins TRBV3-1 (or the pseudogene TRBV3-2) and TRBJ2-1, with D possibly being TRBD1 (5 bases). This CDR3 comprises 17 residues. V gave up 0 bases and J gave up 1 base, with 13 bases separating them. In germline, CDR1 is LGHDT, CDR2 YNNKEL (reference sequence). The CDR3, as DNA: TGTGCCAGCAGCCAAGATCCACGGCAGGGATCCTACAATGAGCAGTTCTTC. This codes for CASSQDPRQGSYNEQFF.

In this sample, this clone turned up once. The chain uses TRBV27 and TRBJ2-3; D is ambiguous. The germline gives CDR1 MNHEY, CDR2 SMNVEV (reference sequence). The CDR3 is 15 residues long. Trimming shortened V by 5 bases and J by 4 bases, and 16 bases separated the two germline ends. The CDR3 nucleotides read TGTGCCAGCAGTGGTCCTGGAAACTCGGCAGATACGCAGTATTTT. This translates into CASSGPGNSADTQYF.

The genes are TRBV27 and TRBJ1-3; TRBD1 might be the D (5 bases). Per germline, CDR1 MNHEY and CDR2 SMNVEV (reference sequence). The CDR3 covers 21 residues. The V end lost 6 bases, the J end lost 0 bases, and 30 bases lay between the germline ends. CDR3 sequence: CASSPSGTRAFEFSSGNTIYF. CDR3 in DNA: TGTGCCAGCAGCCCCTCGGGGACCCGGGCCTTCGAATTCAGCTCTGGAAACACCATATATTTT.

The gene calls are TRBV9 and TRBJ2-2; D not certain. The CDR3 totals 13 residues. V was shortened by 0 bases and J by 3 bases, with 3 bases between the two germline ends. From germline, CDR1 is SGDLS and CDR2 YYNGEE. The chain's CDR3 is CASSVGDTGELFF. The DNA for the CDR3 is TGTGCCAGCAGCGTAGGGGACACCGGGGAGCTGTTTTTT.

V gene TRBV15 combines with J gene TRBJ2-5, with TRBD1 matching 8 bases. The trim removed 2 bases at V and 4 bases at J, leaving 6 bases unmatched. The germline V gene has CDR1 LNHNV and CDR2 YYDKDF (reference sequence). The CDR3 runs to 15 residues. This chain's CDR3 is CATSRSTGVGETQYF. CDR3 DNA: TGTGCCACCAGCAGATCGACAGGGGTTGGAGAGACCCAGTACTTC.